These 9 T cell receptor beta chains were sequenced from one sample in a study of T cell responses to AZD1222 COVID-19 vaccine. The data were produced by immunoSEQ multiplex PCR, yet TCRdb's version contains in-frame clones alone and is incomplete. The sample has some 150,000 clones, around 92% seen once; the top ten hold 2.5% to 3.5%. The sample here was peripheral blood, taken on day 0 of AZD1222 vaccination. These receptors were collected from an adult in good health.

The J gene is TRBJ2-1, the V gene TRBV5-4, with TRBD1 matching over 9 bases. V was pared by 4 bases and J by 2 bases, with 4 bases of the junction left unmatched. The germline V gene encodes CDR1 SGHNT and CDR2 YYREEE (reference sequence). CDR3 length: 15 amino acids. CDR3 bases: TGTGCCAGCAGCCTGGGGGACAGGGCCTACAATGAGCAGTTCTTC. This codes for CASSLGDRAYNEQFF.

The sample holds one count of this clone. The chain employs TRBV3-1 (or the pseudogene TRBV3-2) and TRBJ2-1, with TRBD2 as a possible D gene (6 bases). V lost 1 base to trimming and J lost 7 bases, with 14 bases between them. Germline CDR1 reads LGHDT; CDR2 reads YNNKEL (reference sequence). The CDR3 totals 15 residues. CDR3 coding DNA: TGTGCCAGCAGCCAAGGACTAGTTTGGGGGAATGAGCAGTTCTTC. It specifies CASSQGLVWGNEQFF.

The chain has TRBV30 and TRBJ1-1; unclear D gene. The CDR3 is 13 amino acids. Between the trimmed V and J ends, which lost 0 bases and 5 bases, there was a span of 10 bases. The germline V gene encodes CDR1 GTSNPN and CDR2 SVGIG (reference sequence). As DNA, the CDR3 is TGTGCCTGGAGTGTATATGGAGCAACTGAAGCTTTCTTT. Translation: CAWSVYGATEAFF.

This chain uses TRBV27 with TRBJ2-7, with TRBD1 identical over 8 bases. The length of the CDR3 is 15 residues. V lost 5 bases, J lost 0 bases, and 6 bases stayed unmatched. CDR1 is MNHEY, CDR2 SMNVEV, per germline (reference sequence). The CDR3 protein is CASSPGQGHSYEQYF. The CDR3 DNA is TGTGCCAGCAGTCCCGGACAGGGACACTCCTACGAGCAGTACTTC.

This chain's CDR3 is CASSYSIGYQETQYF. The CDR3 DNA reads as TGTGCCAGCAGTTACTCGATTGGGTACCAAGAGACCCAGTACTTC. The V gene is TRBV6-5, the J gene TRBJ2-5; D not certain. Per germline, CDR1 MNHEY and CDR2 SVGAGI. The CDR3 has 15 residues. V lost 0 bases and J 0 bases, leaving 8 bases between the germline ends.

The chain has TRBV15 and TRBJ1-6; D unresolved. The CDR3 extends over 15 amino acids. In germline, CDR1 is LNHNV, CDR2 YYDKDF (reference sequence). V was clipped by 0 bases and J by 5 bases, with 8 bases between them. CDR3: CATSRDLVDNSPLHF. The CDR3 DNA reads TGTGCCACCAGCAGAGATCTGGTTGATAATTCACCCCTCCACTTT.

The genes are TRBV11-2 and TRBJ2-1; no reliable D call. Between the trimmed V and J ends, which lost 2 bases and 8 bases, there was a span of 13 bases. CDR1 is SGHAT and CDR2 is FQNNGV in the germline V gene. This CDR3 comprises 14 residues. DNA for the CDR3: TGTGCCAGCAGCTTAAGTTGGCTAGTCGATGAGCAGTTCTTC. Its protein product is CASSLSWLVDEQFF.

This rearrangement joins TRBV7-2 to TRBJ2-1; TRBD2 aligns across 8 bases. The CDR3 spans 15 residues. Germline values: CDR1 SGHTA, CDR2 FQGNSA. V shed 3 bases, J shed 8 bases, and the junction held 9 bases outside the gene matches. The CDR3 sequence is CASSLGVAGRYEQFF. The CDR3 nucleotides are TGTGCCAGCAGCTTGGGGGTAGCGGGACGATATGAGCAGTTCTTC.

V and J are TRBV16 and TRBJ1-4; unclear D gene. CDR1 is KGHSY and CDR2 is FQNENV in the germline V gene. V was pared by 2 bases and J by 0 bases, with 7 bases between. This CDR3 is 15 amino acids long. The CDR3 DNA is TGTGCCAGCAGCCAAGGAGGAGCAACTAATGAAAAACTGTTTTTT. Its translation: CASSQGGATNEKLFF.